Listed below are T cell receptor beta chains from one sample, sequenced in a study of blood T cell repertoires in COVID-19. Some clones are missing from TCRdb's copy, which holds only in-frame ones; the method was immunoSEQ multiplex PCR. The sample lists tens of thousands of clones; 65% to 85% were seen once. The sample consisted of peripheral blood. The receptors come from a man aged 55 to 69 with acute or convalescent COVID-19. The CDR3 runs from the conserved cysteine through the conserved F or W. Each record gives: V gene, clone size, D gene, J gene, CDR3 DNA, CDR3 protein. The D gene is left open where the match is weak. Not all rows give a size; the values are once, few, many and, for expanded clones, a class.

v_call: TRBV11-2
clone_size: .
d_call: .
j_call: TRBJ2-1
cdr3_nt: TGTGCCAGCACTGGGGGGGCCCCTAATCACAATGAGCAGTTCTTC
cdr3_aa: CASTGGAPNHNEQFF

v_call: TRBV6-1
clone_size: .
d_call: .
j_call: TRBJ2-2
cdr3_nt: TGTGCCAGCAGTGAACGGACAGGGCGGGAGAGTAGGGAGCTGTTTTTT
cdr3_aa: CASSERTGRESRELFF

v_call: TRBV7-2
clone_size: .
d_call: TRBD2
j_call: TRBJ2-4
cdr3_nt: TGTGCCAGCAGCTTAGCGGATCTAGCGGGGGCCGGCGTGGCCAAAAACATTCAGTACTTC
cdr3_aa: CASSLADLAGAGVAKNIQYF

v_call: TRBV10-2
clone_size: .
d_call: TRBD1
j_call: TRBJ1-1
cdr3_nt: TGCGCCAGCCTTTTGGACAGGGCAAACGCTGAAGCTTTCTTT
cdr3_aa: CASLLDRANAEAFF

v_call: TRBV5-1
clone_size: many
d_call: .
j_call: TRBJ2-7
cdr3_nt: TGCGCCAGCAGCTTGGGTACGGGGGTCTCCTACGAGCAGTACTTC
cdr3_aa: CASSLGTGVSYEQYF

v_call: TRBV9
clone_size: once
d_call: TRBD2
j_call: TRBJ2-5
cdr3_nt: TGTGCCAGCAGCTCTCGGACTAGCGGGGGGAGGGAGACCCAGTACTTC
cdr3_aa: CASSSRTSGGRETQYF

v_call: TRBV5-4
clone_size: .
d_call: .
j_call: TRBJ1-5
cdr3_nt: TGTGCCACCAAACAGGGACTAGGCAATCAGCCCCAGCATTTT
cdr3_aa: CATKQGLGNQPQHF

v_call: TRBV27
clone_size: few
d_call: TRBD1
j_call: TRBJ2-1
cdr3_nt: TGTGCCAGCAGTTCCTCTGGACAGGGGCGGAAGGCCAATGAGCAGTTCTTC
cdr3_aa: CASSSSGQGRKANEQFF

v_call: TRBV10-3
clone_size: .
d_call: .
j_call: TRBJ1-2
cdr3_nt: TGTGCCATCAGTGAGTCTTCGGGGGACGGCTATGGCTACACCTTC
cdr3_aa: CAISESSGDGYGYTF

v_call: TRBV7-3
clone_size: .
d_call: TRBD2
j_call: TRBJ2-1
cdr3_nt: TGTGCCAGCAGCTCAATGACTAGCGGGTACAATGAGCAGTTCTTC
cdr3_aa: CASSSMTSGYNEQFF

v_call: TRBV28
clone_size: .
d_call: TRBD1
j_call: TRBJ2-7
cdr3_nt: TGTGCCAGCAGTTACAGGACAGGTCAGGGGTACGAGCAGTACTTC
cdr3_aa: CASSYRTGQGYEQYF

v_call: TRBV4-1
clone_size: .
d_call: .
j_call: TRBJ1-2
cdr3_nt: TGCGCCAGCAGCCAAGATACCGGACAGAACTATGGCTACACCTTC
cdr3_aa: CASSQDTGQNYGYTF

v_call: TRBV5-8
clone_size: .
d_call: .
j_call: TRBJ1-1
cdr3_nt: TGTGCCAGCAACCTGGGGGAGGCAACTGAAGCTTTCTTT
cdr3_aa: CASNLGEATEAFF

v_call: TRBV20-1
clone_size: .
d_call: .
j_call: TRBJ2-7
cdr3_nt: TGCAGTGCTAGAGGGGAGAACGAGCAGTACTTC
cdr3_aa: CSARGENEQYF

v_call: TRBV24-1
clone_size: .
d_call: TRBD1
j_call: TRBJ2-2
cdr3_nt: TGTGCCACCTCCGGGACAGCGAACACCGGGGAGCTGTTTTTT
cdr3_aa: CATSGTANTGELFF

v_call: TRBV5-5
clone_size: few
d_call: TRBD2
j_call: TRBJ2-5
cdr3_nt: TGTGCCAGCAGCTTTTTCCCCTCGGGACTAGCGGGGGAGACCCAGTACTTC
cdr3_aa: CASSFFPSGLAGETQYF

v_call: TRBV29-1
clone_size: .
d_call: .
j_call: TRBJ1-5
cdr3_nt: TGCAGCGTTGGACAGAACAATCAGCCCCAGCATTTT
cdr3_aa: CSVGQNNQPQHF

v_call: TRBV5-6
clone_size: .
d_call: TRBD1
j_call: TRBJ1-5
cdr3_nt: TGTGCCAGCAGCTTCCAGGGGGCTGGCAATCAGCCCCAGCATTTT
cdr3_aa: CASSFQGAGNQPQHF

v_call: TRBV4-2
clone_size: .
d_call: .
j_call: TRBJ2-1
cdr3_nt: TGTGCCAGCAGCCAAGCAAACGGGGGAGATGACAATGAGCAGTTCTTC
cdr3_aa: CASSQANGGDDNEQFF

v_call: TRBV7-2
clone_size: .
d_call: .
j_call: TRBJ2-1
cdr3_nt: TGTGCCAGCAGCCCCCAGACGGAGAACAATGAGCAGTTCTTC
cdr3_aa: CASSPQTENNEQFF

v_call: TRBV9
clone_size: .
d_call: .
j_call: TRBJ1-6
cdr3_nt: TGTGCCAGCAGCGTAGGGCAGGAATATAATTCACCCCTCCACTTT
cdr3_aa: CASSVGQEYNSPLHF

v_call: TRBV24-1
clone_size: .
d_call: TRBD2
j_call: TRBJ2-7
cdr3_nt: TGTGCCACCAGTGATTCACTAGCGGGGGATTCCTACGAGCAGTACTTC
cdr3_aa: CATSDSLAGDSYEQYF